A single sample gave rise to the 17 T cell receptor beta chains below, sequenced in a study of T cell responses to AZD1222 COVID-19 vaccine. TCRdb keeps only in-frame clones here, not all; method: immunoSEQ multiplex PCR. The sample contains about 120,000 clones, approximately 84% of which appear only once. Sample: peripheral blood, taken on day 0 of AZD1222 vaccination. Receptors originate from an adult in good health.

The chain couples TRBV7-2 to TRBJ2-7; perhaps TRBD2 as D (6 bases). Trimming shortened V by 5 bases and J by 7 bases, and 21 bases separated the two germline ends. The CDR3 runs 15 residues. Germline values: CDR1 SGHTA, CDR2 FQGNSA. CDR3 residues: CASSQMVTNGGEQYF. The CDR3 nucleotides read TGTGCCAGCAGCCAAATGGTGACCAACGGGGGAGAGCAGTACTTC.

V gene TRBV4-1 combines with J gene TRBJ1-2; 7 bases map to TRBD1. This CDR3 has 16 amino acids. The J segment lost 3 bases and the V segment lost 6 bases, leaving 13 bases of the junction unmatched. In germline, CDR1 is MGHRA, CDR2 YSYEKL. The CDR3 sequence: CASRLGQAGDYYGYTF. As DNA, the CDR3 is TGCGCCAGCAGACTCGGACAGGCAGGGGATTACTATGGCTACACCTTC.

The chain joins TRBV27 to TRBJ2-5; 7 positions agree with TRBD2. The CDR3 sequence is 14 residues long. V was clipped by 3 bases and J by 5 bases; unmatched bases: 6. From germline, CDR1 is MNHEY and CDR2 SMNVEV (reference sequence). The CDR3 is CASSLVGEGETQYF. The DNA of the CDR3 is TGTGCCAGCAGTTTGGTAGGGGAGGGTGAGACCCAGTACTTC.

V gene TRBV9 combines with J gene TRBJ1-1; the D gene is possibly TRBD1 (6 bases). Germline assignment: CDR1 SGDLS and CDR2 YYNGEE. The V and J ends lost 3 bases and 5 bases respectively, with 23 bases between them. The CDR3 covers 17 residues. This CDR3 reads CASSADGGGRIWTEAFF. In DNA, the CDR3 is TGTGCCAGCAGCGCTGATGGAGGGGGACGAATTTGGACTGAAGCTTTCTTT.

In regard to this clone: Other nucleotide sequences in the sample specify the same CDR3. V gene TRBV5-1 combines with J gene TRBJ1-3; D is unresolved. CDR1 is SGHRS and CDR2 is YFSETQ in the germline V gene. Trimming removed 4 bases from V and 3 bases from J, with 11 bases in between. There are 14 residues in the CDR3. The CDR3, as DNA: TGCGCCAGCAGCCCTAGAACAGATGGAAACACCATATATTTT. Translation: CASSPRTDGNTIYF.

The chain has TRBV19 and TRBJ1-1; D remains unclear. Germline V gene data show CDR1 as LNHDA and CDR2 as SQIVND (reference sequence). This CDR3 spans 11 amino acids. V was pared by 5 bases and J by 8 bases, with 9 bases between. In nucleotides, the CDR3 is TGTGCCAGTAGTCCAGGTACCGAAGCTTTCTTT. It yields the protein CASSPGTEAFF. The full variable domain, completed using reference TRBV19 and TRBJ1-1, is DGGITQSPKYLFRKEGQNVTLSCEQNLNHDAMYWYRQDPGQGLRLIYYSQIVNDFQKGDIAEGYSVSREKKESFPLTVTSAQKNPTAFYLCASSPGTEAFFGQGTRLTVV.

The CDR3 bases are TGCGCCAGCAGCTTGGATCTAGCCAGATACACCGGGGAGCTGTTTTTT. Translated: CASSLDLARYTGELFF. The genes are TRBV5-1 and TRBJ2-2; tentatively, D is TRBD2 (5 bases). V lost 0 bases to trimming and J lost 3 bases, with 12 bases between them. This CDR3 is 16 amino acids long. Germline V gene lookup returns CDR1 SGHRS and CDR2 YFSETQ.

Remarks on this clone: This specimen includes other DNA sequences encoding the same CDR3. The chain combines TRBV19 with TRBJ1-1; D possibly corresponds to TRBD1 (5 bases). CDR1 is LNHDA and CDR2 is SQIVND in the germline V gene (reference sequence). The CDR3 runs to 13 residues. Deletions cut 3 bases from V and 1 base from J, with 6 bases between. CDR3 in amino acids: CASSIGGNTEAFF. The CDR3 region has the DNA TGTGCCAGTAGTATCGGGGGGAACACTGAAGCTTTCTTT.

This chain links TRBV5-1 with TRBJ1-2; the match to TRBD1 covers 7 bases. The V and J ends lost 2 bases and 5 bases, in that order; junction bases with no gene match: 3. This CDR3 is built from 13 residues. CDR1 and CDR2 from the germline V gene are SGHRS and YFSETQ. The CDR3 sequence is CASSFTGVYGYTF. CDR3 nucleotides: TGCGCCAGCAGCTTTACAGGGGTATATGGCTACACCTTC. Together with reference TRBV5-1 and TRBJ1-2, the CDR3 gives the full variable domain: KAGVTQTPRYLIKTRGQQVTLSCSPISGHRSVSWYQQTPGQGLQFLFEYFSETQRNKGNFPGRFSGRQFSNSRSEMNVSTLELGDSALYLCASSFTGVYGYTFGSGTRLTVV.

V usage is TRBV28 and J usage is TRBJ1-4; D is perhaps TRBD1 (5 bases). The length of the CDR3 is 18 residues. Per germline, CDR1 MDHEN and CDR2 SYDVKM. Trimming stripped 4 bases from V and 0 bases from J, with 18 bases between. CDR3 sequence: CASSSTQGFGPTNEKLFF. CDR3 in DNA: TGTGCCAGCAGTTCCACCCAGGGATTCGGCCCAACTAATGAAAAACTGTTTTTT.

The chain is built from TRBV7-3 and TRBJ2-1, with 15 bases lining up with TRBD2. CDR3 length: 15 amino acids. Looked up from germline, CDR1 is SGHTA and CDR2 is FQGTGA. J was trimmed by 8 bases and V by 5 bases; bases with no gene match: 4. The CDR3 here is CASSPGLAGGDEQFF. The CDR3 region has the DNA TGTGCCAGCAGCCCGGGACTAGCGGGAGGTGATGAGCAGTTCTTC.

CDR3 nucleotide sequence: TGTGCCAGCAGCTTGGTCAGTAATTCCAAAAACATTCAGTACTTC. It translates to CASSLVSNSKNIQYF. The rearrangement uses TRBV5-5 and TRBJ2-4; no clear D. Trimming stripped 0 bases from V and 2 bases from J, with 9 bases between. Germline lookup yields CDR1 SGHKS and CDR2 YYEKEE (reference sequence). CDR3 size: 15 residues.

The V gene is TRBV27, the J gene TRBJ2-7; no firm D call. With 2 bases removed from V and 3 bases from J, the gap between germline ends came to 8 bases. The CDR3 is made up of 13 amino acids. Germline-derived CDR1 and CDR2 are MNHEY and SMNVEV (reference sequence). For the CDR3, the DNA is TGTGCCAGCAGTTTAGAAGCCGACTACGAGCAGTACTTC. Encoded protein: CASSLEADYEQYF.

This rearrangement joins TRBV7-9 to TRBJ2-5; tentatively, D is TRBD1 or TRBD2 (6 bases each). V shed 7 bases and J shed 1 base, with 19 bases lying between them. Per the germline V gene, CDR1 is SEHNR and CDR2 is FQNEAQ (reference sequence). The CDR3 loop spans 16 amino acids. CDR3 nucleotide sequence: TGTGCCAGCACCCAAGGAGGGGGATCAATCCAAGAGACCCAGTACTTC. This encodes CASTQGGGSIQETQYF.

The genes are TRBV28 and TRBJ1-2; 7 bases fit TRBD1. The CDR3 is made up of 14 amino acids. With 4 bases clipped from V and 8 bases from J, the junction kept 10 bases outside the gene matches. Germline V CDR1 and CDR2: MDHEN, SYDVKM. The CDR3 sequence is CASSSQHRGGGYTF. The CDR3 nucleotides read TGTGCCAGCAGTTCTCAACACAGGGGAGGAGGCTACACCTTC.

The chain links TRBV30 to TRBJ2-1; no definite D call. This CDR3 spans 11 amino acids. The V and J ends lost 5 bases and 9 bases respectively, with 11 bases between them. Germline V CDR1 and CDR2: GTSNPN, SVGIG (reference sequence). The CDR3 sequence is CAWGYEGEQFF. CDR3 in DNA: TGTGCCTGGGGTTATGAAGGTGAGCAGTTCTTC.

This clone was observed a few times. This chain uses TRBV6-5 with TRBJ1-1; tentative D call: TRBD1 (6 bases). This CDR3 has 15 amino acids. Germline V lookup: CDR1 MNHEY, CDR2 SVGAGI. V gave up 5 bases and J gave up 4 bases, with 17 bases separating them. CDR3 bases: TGTGCCAGCAGTCCCTTGACAGGTTCGGGCACTGAAGCTTTCTTT. Amino acid sequence: CASSPLTGSGTEAFF.